A selection of T cell receptor beta chains follows, all from one sample in a study of CD8+CD57+ T cells in acquired aplastic anemia. TCRdb analysed the reads with MiXCR anew, one entry per CDR3 protein. The sample shows 180,000 or so distinct CDR3 sequences, about half of them seen only once. Sequencing was performed on sorted CD4+, CD8+, or CD8+CD57+ T cells (not recorded which) from PBMCs. Every receptor here comes from a human donor in good health. Each CDR3 is given with its conserved first and last residue. Fields, in order: clone size, CDR3 length, V gene, D gene, J gene, CDR3 DNA, CDR3 protein. A D gene is named only where the DNA matches it firmly. The size of a clone is reported for some rows only, either as once, few or many, or as a class for expanded clones.

clone_size: -
cdr3_length: 13
v_call: TRBV7-6
d_call: TRBD1
j_call: TRBJ2-5
cdr3_nt: TGTGCCAGCAGCGCCCGGACAGGGGGGACCCAGTACTTC
cdr3_aa: CASSARTGGTQYF

clone_size: few
cdr3_length: 15
v_call: TRBV3-1
d_call: -
j_call: TRBJ1-1
cdr3_nt: TGTGCCAGCAGCCAAGGCAGGAGACCGAACACTGAAGCTTTCTTT
cdr3_aa: CASSQGRRPNTEAFF

clone_size: many
cdr3_length: 14
v_call: TRBV24-1
d_call: -
j_call: TRBJ2-5
cdr3_nt: TGTGCCACCAGTGATCGGGGGGCGGGGGAGACCCAGTACTTC
cdr3_aa: CATSDRGAGETQYF

clone_size: -
cdr3_length: 13
v_call: TRBV20-1
d_call: -
j_call: TRBJ1-1
cdr3_nt: TGCAGTGCTAGGTGGGGATCTAACACTGAAGCTTTCTTT
cdr3_aa: CSARWGSNTEAFF

clone_size: many
cdr3_length: 13
v_call: TRBV12-3/TRBV12-4
d_call: -
j_call: TRBJ2-7
cdr3_nt: TGTGCCAGCAGTTTCGCAGAGTCCTACGAGCAGTACTTC
cdr3_aa: CASSFAESYEQYF

clone_size: -
cdr3_length: 16
v_call: TRBV4-3
d_call: TRBD2
j_call: TRBJ2-1
cdr3_nt: TGCGCCAGCAGCCAAGAAGTAGCGGGGAATTACAATGAGCAGTTCTTC
cdr3_aa: CASSQEVAGNYNEQFF

clone_size: once
cdr3_length: 15
v_call: TRBV7-9
d_call: TRBD1
j_call: TRBJ2-7
cdr3_nt: TGTGCCAGCAGCGACGCAGGGGGATCATCCTACGAGCAGTACTTC
cdr3_aa: CASSDAGGSSYEQYF

clone_size: -
cdr3_length: 15
v_call: TRBV2
d_call: TRBD1
j_call: TRBJ1-5
cdr3_nt: TGTGCCAGCAGTGCAGCCACAGGGGCGTTTCAGCCCCAGCATTTT
cdr3_aa: CASSAATGAFQPQHF

clone_size: many
cdr3_length: 13
v_call: TRBV5-1
d_call: -
j_call: TRBJ1-6
cdr3_nt: TGCGCCAGCAGCCCTGAGAAGAATTCACCCCTCCACTTT
cdr3_aa: CASSPEKNSPLHF

clone_size: -
cdr3_length: 14
v_call: TRBV7-3
d_call: -
j_call: TRBJ1-1
cdr3_nt: TGTGCCAGCAGCTTAAAGCCTATGGGGACTGAAGCTTTCTTT
cdr3_aa: CASSLKPMGTEAFF

clone_size: -
cdr3_length: 15
v_call: TRBV19
d_call: TRBD1
j_call: TRBJ2-7
cdr3_nt: TGTGCCAGTAGTGGATCGGACAGGGCGTCCTACGAGCAGTACTTC
cdr3_aa: CASSGSDRASYEQYF

clone_size: many
cdr3_length: 13
v_call: TRBV2
d_call: -
j_call: TRBJ2-5
cdr3_nt: TGTGCCAGCAGGAGGGACATCCAAGAGACCCAGTACTTC
cdr3_aa: CASRRDIQETQYF

clone_size: few
cdr3_length: 16
v_call: TRBV24-1
d_call: TRBD1
j_call: TRBJ2-7
cdr3_nt: TGTGCCACCAGTGAATCGGGACAGGGCCGATCCTACGAGCAGTACTTC
cdr3_aa: CATSESGQGRSYEQYF

clone_size: -
cdr3_length: 18
v_call: TRBV12-5
d_call: -
j_call: TRBJ1-1
cdr3_nt: TGTGCTAGTGGTTTGGTACTCTTACAATCGGACAGAACCACTGAAGCTTTCTTT
cdr3_aa: CASGLVLLQSDRTTEAFF

clone_size: many
cdr3_length: 12
v_call: TRBV29-1
d_call: -
j_call: TRBJ1-2
cdr3_nt: TGCAGCGTTGACCACAGGAGGAATGGCTACACCTTC
cdr3_aa: CSVDHRRNGYTF

clone_size: -
cdr3_length: 15
v_call: TRBV12-3/TRBV12-4
d_call: -
j_call: TRBJ1-1
cdr3_nt: TGTGCCAGCAGCTTAATACCGGGGCCGAACACTGAAGCTTTCTTT
cdr3_aa: CASSLIPGPNTEAFF

clone_size: -
cdr3_length: 12
v_call: TRBV20-1
d_call: -
j_call: TRBJ2-3
cdr3_nt: TGCAGTGCGCAAGGAGGTCCAGATACGCAGTATTTT
cdr3_aa: CSAQGGPDTQYF

clone_size: once
cdr3_length: 10
v_call: TRBV29-1
d_call: -
j_call: TRBJ1-1
cdr3_nt: TGCAGCGTCGGGGGGCCTGAAGCTTTCTTT
cdr3_aa: CSVGGPEAFF

clone_size: -
cdr3_length: 15
v_call: TRBV6-2/TRBV6-3
d_call: -
j_call: TRBJ2-2
cdr3_nt: TGTGCCAGCAGTTTCGATAAAGGGGTCACCGGGAAGCTGTTTTTT
cdr3_aa: CASSFDKGVTGKLFF

clone_size: many
cdr3_length: 15
v_call: TRBV7-9
d_call: TRBD1
j_call: TRBJ1-2
cdr3_nt: TGTGCCAGCAGCTTACCGGGACAGGGTAACTATGGCTACACCTTC
cdr3_aa: CASSLPGQGNYGYTF

clone_size: -
cdr3_length: 17
v_call: TRBV9
d_call: -
j_call: TRBJ2-1
cdr3_nt: TGTGCCAGCAGCCCCTTGACCCCCCGGGGTCCCTACAATGAGCAGTTCTTC
cdr3_aa: CASSPLTPRGPYNEQFF

clone_size: -
cdr3_length: 15
v_call: TRBV27
d_call: -
j_call: TRBJ2-2
cdr3_nt: TGTGCCAGCAGTATTTCCAGCGGCGGCACCGGGGAGCTGTTTTTT
cdr3_aa: CASSISSGGTGELFF

clone_size: many
cdr3_length: 15
v_call: TRBV6-1
d_call: -
j_call: TRBJ2-1
cdr3_nt: TGTGCCAGCAGTCCAGACAGAAGCTCCTACAATGAGCAGTTCTTC
cdr3_aa: CASSPDRSSYNEQFF

clone_size: many
cdr3_length: 14
v_call: TRBV10-3
d_call: -
j_call: TRBJ2-5
cdr3_nt: TGTGCCATCAGTGAGTCAAAGGGGCGAGAGACCCAGTACTTC
cdr3_aa: CAISESKGRETQYF

clone_size: -
cdr3_length: 14
v_call: TRBV9
d_call: TRBD1
j_call: TRBJ1-2
cdr3_nt: TGTGCCAGCAGCGCCACAGGGGCACTCTATGGCTACACCTTC
cdr3_aa: CASSATGALYGYTF

clone_size: many
cdr3_length: 16
v_call: TRBV19
d_call: -
j_call: TRBJ2-7
cdr3_nt: TGTGCCAGTAGTGCACGACACCAGCCCAGCTCCTACGAGCAGTACTTC
cdr3_aa: CASSARHQPSSYEQYF

clone_size: few
cdr3_length: 13
v_call: TRBV10-2
d_call: -
j_call: TRBJ1-1
cdr3_nt: TGCGCCAGCAGCTCGCAGAAGAACACTGAAGCTTTCTTT
cdr3_aa: CASSSQKNTEAFF